This T cell receptor beta chain was found in a study of blood T cell repertoires in COVID-19. Study overall: Both acute and convalescent COVID-19 samples were obtained from the United States, Italy and Spain. PBMCs, B-cell-depleted T cells, or T cells provided the cDNA or gDNA that made up the material.

Original handling: Estimated nucleated cell counts came from reference gene primer amplification. Sequencing was performed with immunoSEQ multiplex PCR; in TCRdb, only in-frame clones are kept and a portion is missing. That table gives V, J and clone size, and the DNA gave D and trimming. The sample gives about 250,000 clones, roughly 80% of which show up once; 4% to 6% is in the top ten. The CDR3 contains 15 residues. Per germline, CDR1 KGHSH and CDR2 LQKENI. The trim removed 3 bases at V and 3 bases at J, leaving 5 bases unmatched. Sequencing was performed on peripheral blood. J is TRBJ1-5 and V is TRBV18; 7 positions match TRBD1. The TCR was taken from a woman older than 75 with active or convalescent COVID-19. The CDR3 sequence is CASSPVTGVNQPQHF. CDR3 coding DNA: TGTGCCAGCTCACCGGTAACAGGGGTCAATCAGCCCCAGCATTTT.